This T cell receptor (beta chain) was retrieved from a study of T-cell memory formation after mild COVID-19. Turning to the study itself: Clustering of TCRs was largely donor specific.

V was pared by 7 bases and J by 5 bases, with 4 bases of the junction left unmatched. CDR3 length equals 13 residues. Germline lookup yields CDR1 SGDLS and CDR2 YYNGEE. This clonotype was seen a few times. TCRdb recomputed calls from the 5' RACE reads with MiXCR, one row per CDR3 protein. The table lists hundreds of thousands of distinct CDR3 sequences, around 16% of them singletons. This chain uses TRBV9 with TRBJ2-5, with 11 bases aligning to TRBD2. This receptor was obtained from an adult woman who had mild COVID-19 (a few samples of this study predate the infection). Cell type and time point are not known. Material for sequencing was PBMCs or a T cell subset sorted from them (not recorded which). The CDR3 nucleotides are TGTGCCAGCTCTAGCGGGAGGTTTGAGACCCAGTACTTC. Translation gives CASSSGRFETQYF.